Listed below are T cell receptor beta chains from one sample, sequenced in a study of blood T cell repertoires in COVID-19. Assay: immunoSEQ multiplex PCR; the TCRdb copy retains only in-frame clones and omits some. Of 140,000 to 150,000 clones in the sample, approximately 80% are singletons; the top ten hold around 8.8%. The sample was peripheral blood. These TCRs come from a human donor in a cohort sampled during active COVID-19. Both conserved end residues are part of each CDR3. A D gene is named only where the DNA matches it firmly. Rows may omit the clone size; those that give it use once, few, many or a size class.

-	-	TRBV20-1	TRBJ1-6	TGCAGTGCTAGTGGACAGTTACGAAGCTCCTATAATTCACCCCTCCACTTT	CSASGQLRSSYNSPLHF
TRBD1	-	TRBV5-1	TRBJ1-1	TGCGCCAGCAGCTCTAACAGGGGAGGGAACACTGAAGCTTTCTTT	CASSSNRGGNTEAFF
TRBD2	-	TRBV7-2	TRBJ2-5	TGTGCCAGCGGAGGAGAACTAGCGGGAGGGAGGAAGACCCAGTACTTC	CASGGELAGGRKTQYF
-	-	TRBV28	TRBJ1-2	TGTGCCAGCAGAACCTCCAGGGTGACCCTATCTGGCTACACCTTC	CASRTSRVTLSGYTF
-	-	TRBV7-9	TRBJ2-1	TGTGCCAGCAGCTTAGTGTTGGCTAGCTTGGTTGGGTACAATGAGCAGTTCTTC	CASSLVLASLVGYNEQFF
TRBD1	-	TRBV18	TRBJ1-5	TGTGCCAGCTCTCAAAGCCCGACAGGGGACAATCAGCCCCAGCATTTT	CASSQSPTGDNQPQHF
TRBD1	-	TRBV27	TRBJ2-7	TGTGCCAGCAGTTTTACAGGGGTTATCGAGCAGTACTTC	CASSFTGVIEQYF
TRBD1	once	TRBV24-1	TRBJ1-2	TGTGCCACCAGTGAAGGGGGCGCCGGTGGCTACACCTTC	CATSEGGAGGYTF
TRBD1	-	TRBV10-3	TRBJ2-3	TGTGCCATCAGTGGGGGACAGGGGGCCGGGAGAGATACGCAGTATTTT	CAISGGQGAGRDTQYF
-	-	TRBV7-3	TRBJ2-7	TGTGCCAGCAGCCCTAGCCCTTCAGGGGTCTACGAGCAGTACTTC	CASSPSPSGVYEQYF
TRBD1	-	TRBV28	TRBJ2-7	TGTGCCAGCAGTACCCGGGACAGGGTATTACAGCAGTACTTC	CASSTRDRVLQQYF
TRBD2	-	TRBV7-3	TRBJ2-1	TGTGCCAGCAGCCTGACTAGCGGGAGTGTGAATGAGCAGTTCTTC	CASSLTSGSVNEQFF
-	few	TRBV4-3	TRBJ1-1	TGCGCCAGCAGCTCCCCAGGCTACACTGAAGCTTTCTTT	CASSSPGYTEAFF
-	-	TRBV28	TRBJ1-1	TGTGCCAGCAGTCCTCCCGGGATGTCGGAAGCTTTCTTT	CASSPPGMSEAFF
-	-	TRBV6-5	TRBJ2-7	TGTGCCAGCAGCTCAAAACGGACAAGCTCCTACGAGCAGTACTTC	CASSSKRTSSYEQYF
TRBD1	-	TRBV14	TRBJ2-7	TGTGCCAGCAGCCCGCGGGACAGGGGCACCTACGAGCAGTACTTC	CASSPRDRGTYEQYF
TRBD1	once	TRBV4-3	TRBJ1-2	TGCGCCAGCAGCCGATTCCGGGACAGCCAATCCTATGGCTACACCTTC	CASSRFRDSQSYGYTF
TRBD1	-	TRBV4-1	TRBJ2-7	TGCGCCAGCAGCCAGGGGACAGTTGGAAACGAGCAGTACTTC	CASSQGTVGNEQYF
-	-	TRBV2	TRBJ1-2	TGTGCCAGTCAGGACAGTTCCTATTTCTTCTATGGCTACACCTTC	CASQDSSYFFYGYTF
TRBD1	-	TRBV7-9	TRBJ1-1	TGTGCCAGCAGTTGGACAGGGATCACTGAAGCTTTCTTT	CASSWTGITEAFF
-	-	TRBV4-3	TRBJ2-3	TGCGCCAGCAGCCAAACCGGGAATAGCAGAGATACGCAGTATTTT	CASSQTGNSRDTQYF
-	-	TRBV6-2/TRBV6-3	TRBJ1-5	TGTGCCAGCAGTTACCAGGGTCAGCCCCAGCATTTT	CASSYQGQPQHF
TRBD2	-	TRBV27	TRBJ2-5	TGTGCCAGCAGTTCCCCGACTAGCGGGCAAGAGACCCAGTACTTC	CASSSPTSGQETQYF
TRBD1	-	TRBV2	TRBJ2-7	TGTGCCAGCAGGGATCTAACTCGGACAGGGGCCTACGAGCAGTACTTC	CASRDLTRTGAYEQYF
-	-	TRBV24-1	TRBJ2-5	TGTGCCACCAGTCGGGAAGGAGAGACCCAGTACTTC	CATSREGETQYF
-	-	TRBV14	TRBJ2-1	TGTGCCAGCAGCCCCGGCCGGGAGAGAAATGAGCAGTTCTTC	CASSPGRERNEQFF
TRBD1	-	TRBV4-3	TRBJ1-1	TGCGCCAGCAGCCAGGCCCGACAGGGGGGAAGTGAAGCTTTCTTT	CASSQARQGGSEAFF
-	-	TRBV28	TRBJ1-1	TGTGCCAGCAGTTTCGGAGGGGTGAACACTGAAGCTTTCTTT	CASSFGGVNTEAFF
TRBD2	-	TRBV7-9	TRBJ2-7	TGTGCCAGCAGCTTAGTGGTTGGCGCGGGAGACTACGAGCAGTACTTC	CASSLVVGAGDYEQYF
-	-	TRBV27	TRBJ2-1	TGTGCCAGCAGTTTAATCGTGGGAGCCAATGAGCAGTTCTTC	CASSLIVGANEQFF
-	-	TRBV4-1	TRBJ1-2	TGCGCCAGCAGCCAAGACAAGCATCCGATATATGGCTACACCTTC	CASSQDKHPIYGYTF
-	-	TRBV13	TRBJ2-7	TGTGCCAGCAGCTTGGGGCGGGTCGTAGCGGCTCCCTACGAGCAGTACTTC	CASSLGRVVAAPYEQYF
TRBD1	-	TRBV15	TRBJ1-4	TGTGCCACCAGCAGCCGGGGCCGGGACAGGGAAAAACTGTTTTTT	CATSSRGRDREKLFF
TRBD1	few	TRBV28	TRBJ1-6	TGTGCCAGCAGTTTCCGGACAGGGTCCCTCCACTTT	CASSFRTGSLHF
TRBD1	-	TRBV10-3	TRBJ2-7	TGTGCCGTACAAGGACAGGATCACTACGAGCAGTACTTC	CAVQGQDHYEQYF
-	-	TRBV28	TRBJ2-5	TGTGCCAGCAGTTTATTGTTTTTAGTGGACAGTAGAAATGGGGCAAAGACCCAGTACTTC	CASSLLFLVDSRNGAKTQYF
-	-	TRBV5-1	TRBJ2-1	TGCGCCAGCAGCTTTGCGGGAACCTCCTACAATGAGCAGTTCTTC	CASSFAGTSYNEQFF
TRBD1	-	TRBV7-9	TRBJ1-4	TGTGCCAGCAGCTTACAGGGGGCATTGGAAAAACTGTTTTTT	CASSLQGALEKLFF
TRBD1	-	TRBV7-8	TRBJ1-2	TGTGCCAGCAGCTTAGGGGACAGGGGGCGCGTCTATGGCTACACCTTC	CASSLGDRGRVYGYTF
-	-	TRBV24-1	TRBJ2-1	TGTGCCACCAGTGATAAGGGCAGACAGAACAATGAGCAGTTCTTC	CATSDKGRQNNEQFF
TRBD2	once	TRBV15	TRBJ2-3	TGTGCCACCAGCATACGGACTAGCGGGACTGATACGCAGTATTTT	CATSIRTSGTDTQYF
TRBD2	-	TRBV28	TRBJ2-7	TGTGCCAGCAGTAAGCTAGCGGGAGTACACGAGCAGTACTTC	CASSKLAGVHEQYF
TRBD2	-	TRBV5-1	TRBJ2-7	TGCGCCAGCAGCCCTTACTACGGGAGGGCTGACGAGCAGTACTTC	CASSPYYGRADEQYF
-	few	TRBV28	TRBJ1-1	TGTGCCAGCAGTCGGCCCAGGGGAGCGGCTTTCTTT	CASSRPRGAAFF
-	-	TRBV7-2	TRBJ1-6	TGTGCCAGCAGCTTCCGACAGGTGTATAATTCACCCCTCCACTTT	CASSFRQVYNSPLHF
TRBD1	once	TRBV6-1	TRBJ2-7	TGTGCCAGCAGTGAAGCTCGTACGTGGGACAGGGCTCGGCAGTACTTC	CASSEARTWDRARQYF
-	-	TRBV12-5	TRBJ2-1	TGTGCTAGTGGTTTGGAAACTAGAATACCCGGTAACAATGAGCAGTTCTTC	CASGLETRIPGNNEQFF
TRBD1	-	TRBV2	TRBJ2-1	TGTGCCAGCAAGGGGGCGGGCGCCAATGAGCAGTTCTTC	CASKGAGANEQFF